The clone carrying this T cell receptor beta chain was counted between two and nine times. The data originate from a study of T cells after yellow fever vaccination. Turning to the study itself: SMART-Seq v4 Ultra Low Input served to prepare low-cell-number fractions.

V dropped 1 base and J dropped 6 bases, with 18 bases sitting between them. CDR1 and CDR2 from the germline V gene are SEHNR and FQNEAQ (reference sequence). The CDR3 runs to 16 residues. Study-wide points: Abundant bulk-derived clonotypes could contaminate FACS-sorted repertoires. The secondary response peaked faster, at day 5 versus 15, but was weaker.

TCRdb passed the 5' RACE reads through MiXCR, listing each CDR3 protein once. This sample has 75,000 to 100,000 distinct CDR3 sequences, with roughly 8.2% found just once. The receptor comes from a man between 18 and 35 years old who received the YFV17D yellow fever vaccine. The chain uses TRBV7-9 and TRBJ1-2, with no clear D. This specimen was CD8+ T cells not binding an NS4B(214-222) dextramer, sorted from PBMCs, taken around 15 days after the first yellow fever vaccination. CDR3 coding DNA: TGTGCCAGCAGCTTAGTTGGGTGGGCGCGGGAAGATGGCTACACCTTC. It specifies CASSLVGWAREDGYTF. Filled out from reference TRBV7-9 and TRBJ1-2, the complete variable domain reads DTGVSQNPRHKITKRGQNVTFRCDPISEHNRLYWYRQTLGQGPEFLTYFQNEAQLEKSRLLSDRFSAERPKGSFSTLEIQRTEQGDSAMYLCASSLVGWAREDGYTFGSGTRLTVV.